Reported below is one T cell receptor beta chain. Its antigen is still unknown. The entry originates in a study of cytomegalovirus exposure and HLA in healthy donors. For the study at large: As released early, the data held 85 million to 95 million unique TCRs from HLA-typed donors. Of 398 genotyped donors, about 80% clustered with self-reported Caucasian donors. Overall study findings and caveats: The authors later found most CMV-associated TCR beta chains appeared HLA-restricted. In vitro checks showed that three CMV-associated chains really do target CMV antigens.

Vbeta (60) and Jbeta (13) primers were used in the PCR. Data came from immunoSEQ multiplex PCR; TCRdb stores just in-frame clones and leaves some out. The top ten clones hold less than 1.5% of a sample with about 140,000 clones, roughly 79% of them seen once. The TCR sequence derives from a man younger than 45 in good health and CMV-seropositive. The material sequenced was PBMCs.

This chain's CDR3 is CASSLGQRTSGPQYF. The CDR3 region has the DNA TGTGCCAGCAGCTTAGGTCAGCGTACTAGCGGGCCTCAGTACTTC. The rearrangement uses TRBV7-9 and TRBJ2-4; 9 nucleotides agree with TRBD2. This CDR3 region has 15 residues. Trimming at V came to 1 base and at J to 12 bases, leaving 10 bases not matched to a gene. Per the germline V gene, CDR1 is SEHNR and CDR2 is FQNEAQ (reference sequence).